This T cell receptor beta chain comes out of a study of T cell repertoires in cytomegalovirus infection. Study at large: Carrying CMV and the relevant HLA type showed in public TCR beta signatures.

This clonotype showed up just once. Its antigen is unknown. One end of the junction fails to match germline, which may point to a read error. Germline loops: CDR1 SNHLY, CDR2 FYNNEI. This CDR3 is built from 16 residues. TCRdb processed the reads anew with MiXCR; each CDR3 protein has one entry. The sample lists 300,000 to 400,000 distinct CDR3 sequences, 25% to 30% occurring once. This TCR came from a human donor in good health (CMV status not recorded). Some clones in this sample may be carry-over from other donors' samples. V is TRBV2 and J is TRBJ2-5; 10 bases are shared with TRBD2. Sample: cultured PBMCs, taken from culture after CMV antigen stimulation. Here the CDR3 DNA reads TGTGCCAGCAGCGAAGATAAGGGGACTAGCGTAGAGACCCAGTACTTC. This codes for CASSEDKGTSVETQYF.